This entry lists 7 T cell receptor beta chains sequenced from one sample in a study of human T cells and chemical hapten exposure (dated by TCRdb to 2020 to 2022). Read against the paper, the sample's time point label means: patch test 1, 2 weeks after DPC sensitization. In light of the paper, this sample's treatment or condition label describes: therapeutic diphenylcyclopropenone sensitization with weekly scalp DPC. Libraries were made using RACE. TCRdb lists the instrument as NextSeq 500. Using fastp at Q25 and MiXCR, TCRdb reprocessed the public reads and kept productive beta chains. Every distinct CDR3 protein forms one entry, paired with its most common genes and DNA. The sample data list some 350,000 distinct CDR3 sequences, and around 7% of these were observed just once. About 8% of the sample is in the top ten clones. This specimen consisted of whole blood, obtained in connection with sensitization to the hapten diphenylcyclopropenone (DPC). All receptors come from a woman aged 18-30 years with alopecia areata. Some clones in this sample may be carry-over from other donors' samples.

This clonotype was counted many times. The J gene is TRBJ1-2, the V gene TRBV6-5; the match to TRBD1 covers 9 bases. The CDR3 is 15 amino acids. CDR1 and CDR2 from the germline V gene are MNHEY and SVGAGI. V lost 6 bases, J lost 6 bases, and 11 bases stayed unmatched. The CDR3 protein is CASRNNQGTGNGYTF. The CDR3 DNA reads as TGTGCCAGCAGGAACAACCAAGGGACAGGGAATGGCTACACCTTC.

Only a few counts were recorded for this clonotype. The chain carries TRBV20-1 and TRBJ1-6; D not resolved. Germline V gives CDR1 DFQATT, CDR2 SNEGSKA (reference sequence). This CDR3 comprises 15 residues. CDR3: CSVPNSFSFWAPLHF. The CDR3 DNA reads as TGCAGCGTCCCTAATAGCTTCTCCTTTTGGGCACCCCTCCACTTT.

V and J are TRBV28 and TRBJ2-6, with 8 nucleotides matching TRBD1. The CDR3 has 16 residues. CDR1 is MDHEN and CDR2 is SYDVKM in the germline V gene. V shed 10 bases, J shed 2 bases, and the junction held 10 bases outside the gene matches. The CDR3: CATLQGAIAGANVLTF. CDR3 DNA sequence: TGTGCCACCCTCCAGGGGGCCATTGCTGGGGCCAACGTCCTGACTTTC.

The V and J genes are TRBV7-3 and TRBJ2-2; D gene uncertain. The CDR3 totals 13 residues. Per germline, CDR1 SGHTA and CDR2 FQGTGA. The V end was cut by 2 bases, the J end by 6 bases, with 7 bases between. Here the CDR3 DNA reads TGTGCCAGCAGCTTAGCTCCTCCCGGGGAGCTGTTTTTT. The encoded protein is CASSLAPPGELFF.

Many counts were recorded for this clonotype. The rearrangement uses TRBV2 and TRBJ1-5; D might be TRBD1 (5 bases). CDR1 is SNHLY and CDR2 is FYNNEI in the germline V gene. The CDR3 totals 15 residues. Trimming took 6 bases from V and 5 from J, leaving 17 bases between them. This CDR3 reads CASSRDSREYQPQHF. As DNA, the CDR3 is TGTGCCAGCAGCCGGGACTCGAGAGAATATCAGCCCCAGCATTTT.

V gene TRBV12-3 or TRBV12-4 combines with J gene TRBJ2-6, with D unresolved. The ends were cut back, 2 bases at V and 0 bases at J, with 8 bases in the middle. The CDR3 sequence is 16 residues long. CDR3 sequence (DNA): TGTGCCAGCAGTTTAATAGAGGCCTCTGGGGCCAACGTCCTGACTTTC. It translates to CASSLIEASGANVLTF.

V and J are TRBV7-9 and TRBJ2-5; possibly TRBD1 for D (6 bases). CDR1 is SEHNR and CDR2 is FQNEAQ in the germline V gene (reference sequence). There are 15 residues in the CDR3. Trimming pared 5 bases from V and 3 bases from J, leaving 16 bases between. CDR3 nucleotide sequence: TGTGCCAGCAGCCAACTTACAGGGAAGGAAGAGACCCAGTACTTC. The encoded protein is CASSQLTGKEETQYF.